One and the same sample provided the 10 T cell receptor beta chains below, sequenced in a study of Graves' ophthalmopathy and Graves' hyperthyroidism. The authors amplified TCR beta CDR3 regions from RNA transcripts. An opening RT-PCR round employed HTBI primers and preceded a second-round multiplex PCR. TCRdb reprocessed the multiplex PCR reads with MiXCR, giving one entry per CDR3 protein. The sample comprises a few hundred thousand distinct CDR3 sequences, 39% of which are singletons, and about 4.1% rests with the top ten. Sequencing input: peripheral blood or thyroid tissue (not recorded which). These receptors came from an adult man with Graves' hyperthyroidism.

This clonotype showed up many times. The chain couples TRBV11-3 to TRBJ1-2; D unclear. Germline CDR1 is SGHNT and CDR2 is YENEEA. The CDR3 consists of 15 residues. V was pared by 1 base and J by 1 base, with 10 bases between. CDR3 residues: CASSLADLVNYGYTF. CDR3 in DNA: TGTGCCAGCAGCTTAGCCGATTTAGTTAACTATGGCTACACCTTC.

The V and J genes are TRBV16 and TRBJ2-7, with 7 nucleotides matching TRBD2. Trimming took 0 bases from V and 2 from J; bases not matched to a gene: 7. Per germline, CDR1 KGHSY and CDR2 FQNENV. The CDR3 loop spans 16 amino acids. The CDR3 is CASSQSMGEGPYEQYF. CDR3 sequence (DNA): TGTGCCAGCAGCCAATCGATGGGGGAGGGCCCCTACGAGCAGTACTTC.

This clonotype has just a few counts. The J gene is TRBJ2-5, the V gene TRBV12-3 or TRBV12-4, with no clear D. Trimming cost V 1 base and J 2 bases, with 8 bases left between them. This CDR3 is 14 amino acids long. The chain's CDR3 is CASSLGAVQETQYF. In DNA form, the CDR3 reads TGTGCCAGCAGTTTAGGGGCAGTACAAGAGACCCAGTACTTC.

This clonotype was seen repeatedly, ten times or more. This chain links TRBV7-8 with TRBJ2-7, with D possibly matching TRBD2 (6 bases). Germline V gives CDR1 SGHVS, CDR2 FQNEAQ. V was shortened by 7 bases and J by 1 base, with 11 bases between the two germline ends. This CDR3 spans 13 amino acids. CDR3 DNA sequence: TGTGCCAGCATGGACTATCTTTCCTACGAGCAGTACTTC. It encodes CASMDYLSYEQYF.

This clonotype was seen many times. V is TRBV20-1 and J is TRBJ2-7, with TRBD2 identical over 13 bases. The CDR3 totals 15 residues. Germline-derived CDR1 and CDR2 are DFQATT and SNEGSKA (reference sequence). J was trimmed by 2 bases and V by 6 bases; bases with no gene match: 7. Here the CDR3 DNA reads TGCAGTGCGTATGCAACTAGCGGGGGGGCCTACGAGCAGTACTTC. Translating gives CSAYATSGGAYEQYF.

This clonotype was found many times. The chain joins TRBV2 to TRBJ2-7; possibly TRBD1 for D (6 bases). CDR3 length: 16 amino acids. Germline CDR1 SNHLY, CDR2 FYNNEI. Trimming cost V 2 bases and J 3 bases, with 17 bases left between them. The DNA for the CDR3 is TGTGCCAGCAGTGAACACGGGGACATCTCCTACTACGAGCAGTACTTC. Translating it yields CASSEHGDISYYEQYF. Variable domain in full (rest from reference TRBV2 and TRBJ2-7): EPEVTQTPSHQVTQMGQEVILRCVPISNHLYFYWYRQILGQKVEFLVSFYNNEISEKSEIFDDQFSVERPDGSNFTLKIRSTKLEDSAMYFCASSEHGDISYYEQYFGPGTRLTVT.

The chain is built from TRBV24-1 and TRBJ2-5; D is perhaps TRBD1 (6 bases). The V gene lost 7 bases and the J gene lost 3 bases, with 11 bases spanning the gap. CDR1 and CDR2 from the germline V gene are KGHDR and SFDVKD. The CDR3 has 13 amino acids. CDR3 region: CATSFRQEETQYF. The CDR3 nucleotides are TGTGCCACCAGCTTTAGACAGGAAGAGACCCAGTACTTC.

This clonotype was seen once. The chain has TRBV7-2 and TRBJ1-2, with 7 bases fitting TRBD1. The CDR3 has 14 residues. The ends lost 5 bases at V and 5 bases at J; junction bases unmatched: 8. Germline V gene sequence: CDR1 SGHTA, CDR2 FQGNSA. The CDR3 protein is CASSPRGQSYGYTF. The DNA of the CDR3 is TGTGCCAGCAGCCCTCGGGGACAGTCTTATGGCTACACCTTC.

The table lists this clonotype with many counts. The V gene is TRBV6-5, the J gene TRBJ2-7; 9 nucleotides match TRBD2. CDR3 length: 18 residues. V was clipped by 2 bases and J by 6 bases; unmatched bases: 17. Germline V gives CDR1 MNHEY, CDR2 SVGAGI. The CDR3 DNA is TGTGCCAGCAGTTACGGTGCGGGAGGGCCTAGAGGACCTGGCGAGCAGTACTTC. Translation: CASSYGAGGPRGPGEQYF.

The table lists this clonotype with a few counts. The CDR3: CASSESLGGPQHF. The CDR3 DNA reads as TGTGCCAGCAGTGAAAGTTTGGGGGGGCCCCAGCATTTT. V is TRBV6-1 and J is TRBJ1-5, with a tentative D call TRBD1 (5 bases). This CDR3 contains 13 residues. CDR1 is MNHNS, CDR2 SASEGT, per germline. Trimming took 2 bases from V and 9 from J, leaving 11 bases between them.